The sequence of this T cell receptor beta chain was determined in a study of blood T cell repertoires in COVID-19. Study-wide background: Sites across the United States, Italy and Spain contributed samples from acute and convalescent COVID-19. T cells, B-cell-depleted T cells, or PBMCs provided the cDNA or gDNA that served as material.

The V and J ends lost 6 bases and 2 bases, in that order; junction bases with no gene match: 5. CDR3 length: 15 residues. Germline-derived CDR1 and CDR2 are LNHNV and YYDKDF (reference sequence). Original processing methods: The assay estimated nucleated cells by amplifying reference gene primers. Generated by immunoSEQ multiplex PCR, the TCRdb table keeps only in-frame clones and is missing some. D and trimming were read from the DNA, whereas the V and J calls and clone size are those reported in that table. Among 130,000 to 150,000 clones listed, 82% were seen once. The chain joins TRBV15 to TRBJ2-2, with 8 bases identical to TRBD1. Material for sequencing was peripheral blood. This receptor was obtained from a human donor with acute or convalescent COVID-19. The donor label of this sample is uncertain. The CDR3 is CATRLDRVNTGELFF. In DNA form, the CDR3 reads TGTGCCACCAGGTTGGACAGGGTCAACACCGGGGAGCTGTTTTTT.